The clone carrying this T cell receptor beta chain was counted ten times or more. The entry originates in a study of early T cells in non-severe SARS-CoV-2 infection. Molecules of cDNA were individually given unique molecular identifiers that were attached to them. TCRdb itself ran the 5' RACE reads through MiXCR, one entry per CDR3 protein. The sample has tens of thousands of distinct CDR3 sequences, about 3.9% seen once; the top ten hold 8.2%. The CDR3 has 15 amino acids. J gave up 8 bases and V 4 bases, and 9 bases lay outside the gene matches. Germline CDR1 SGHVS, CDR2 FQNEAQ. V gene TRBV7-8 combines with J gene TRBJ2-1; 9 bases align to TRBD2. Sequenced material: whole blood. The TCR sequence derives from an adult who was a healthcare worker with PCR-confirmed SARS-CoV-2 infection or an uninfected control (not recorded which). CDR3 nucleotide sequence: TGTGCCAGCAGCTCAGACAGGGTAGCGGGGGATGAGCAGTTCTTC. It translates to CASSSDRVAGDEQFF. The variable domain in full, completed from reference TRBV7-8 and TRBJ2-1, reads GAGVSQSPRYKVAKRGQDVALRCDPISGHVSLFWYQQALGQGPEFLTYFQNEAQLDKSGLPSDRFFAERPEGSVSTLKIQRTQQEDSAVYLCASSSDRVAGDEQFFGPGTRLTVL.